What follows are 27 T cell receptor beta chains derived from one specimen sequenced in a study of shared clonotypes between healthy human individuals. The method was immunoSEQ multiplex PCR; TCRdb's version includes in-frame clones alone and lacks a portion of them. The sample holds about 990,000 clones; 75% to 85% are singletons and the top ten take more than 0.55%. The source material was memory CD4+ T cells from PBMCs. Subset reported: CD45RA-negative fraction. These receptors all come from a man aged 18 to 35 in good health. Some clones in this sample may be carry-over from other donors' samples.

The CDR3 DNA follows: TGTGCCAGCTCTGACGGGACAGGGGGGAATCAGCCCCAGCATTTT. Its translation: CASSDGTGGNQPQHF. The chain carries TRBV18 and TRBJ1-5, with 11 bases fitting TRBD1. The CDR3 is made up of 15 amino acids. Germline CDR1 KGHSH, CDR2 LQKENI. Trimming took 6 bases from V and 4 from J; bases not matched to a gene: 5.

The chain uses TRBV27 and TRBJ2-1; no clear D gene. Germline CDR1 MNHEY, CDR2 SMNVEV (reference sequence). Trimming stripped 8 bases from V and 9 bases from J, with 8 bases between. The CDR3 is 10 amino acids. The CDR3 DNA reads TGTGCCAGCGGCTGGGGTGAGCAGTTCTTC. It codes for CASGWGEQFF.

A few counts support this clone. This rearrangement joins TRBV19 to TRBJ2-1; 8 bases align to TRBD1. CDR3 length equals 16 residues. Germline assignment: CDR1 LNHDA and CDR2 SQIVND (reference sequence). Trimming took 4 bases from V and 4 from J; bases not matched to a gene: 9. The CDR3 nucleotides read TGTGCCAGTAGTACCCCTCCCTGGACAGGGTACAATGAGCAGTTCTTC. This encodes CASSTPPWTGYNEQFF. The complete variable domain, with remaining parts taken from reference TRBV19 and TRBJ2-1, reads DGGITQSPKYLFRKEGQNVTLSCEQNLNHDAMYWYRQDPGQGLRLIYYSQIVNDFQKGDIAEGYSVSREKKESFPLTVTSAQKNPTAFYLCASSTPPWTGYNEQFFGPGTRLTVL.

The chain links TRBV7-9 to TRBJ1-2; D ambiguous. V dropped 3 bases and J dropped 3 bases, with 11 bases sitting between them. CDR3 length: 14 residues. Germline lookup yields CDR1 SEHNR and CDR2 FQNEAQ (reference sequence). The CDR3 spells CASSFDLNDYGYTF. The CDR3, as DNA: TGTGCCAGCAGCTTCGACTTGAACGACTATGGCTACACCTTC.

For the CDR3, the DNA is TGTGCCAGCCAGCGGGGCAGAAACACTGAAGCTTTCTTT. It translates to CASQRGRNTEAFF. The chain has TRBV2 and TRBJ1-1; the D gene is possibly TRBD1 (5 bases). The V gene lost 8 bases and the J gene lost 2 bases, with 12 bases spanning the gap. Germline-derived CDR1 and CDR2 are SNHLY and FYNNEI. CDR3 length: 13 residues.

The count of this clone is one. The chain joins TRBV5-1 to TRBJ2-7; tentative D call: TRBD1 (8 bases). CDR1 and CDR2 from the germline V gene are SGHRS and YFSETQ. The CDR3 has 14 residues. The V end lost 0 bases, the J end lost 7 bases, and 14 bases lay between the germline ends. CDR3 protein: CASSLVQGEGEQYF. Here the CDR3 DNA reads TGCGCCAGCAGCTTGGTACAGGGGGAGGGTGAGCAGTACTTC.

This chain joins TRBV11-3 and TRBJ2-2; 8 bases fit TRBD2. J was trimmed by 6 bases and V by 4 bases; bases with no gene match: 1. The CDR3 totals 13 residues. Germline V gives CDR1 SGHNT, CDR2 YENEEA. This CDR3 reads CASSSREAGELFF. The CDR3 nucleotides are TGTGCCAGCAGCTCGCGGGAGGCCGGGGAGCTGTTTTTT.

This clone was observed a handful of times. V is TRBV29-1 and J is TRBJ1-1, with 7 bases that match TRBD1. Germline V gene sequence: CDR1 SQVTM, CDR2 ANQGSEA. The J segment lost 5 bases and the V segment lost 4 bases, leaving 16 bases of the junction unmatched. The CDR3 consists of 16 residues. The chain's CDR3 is CSVVGAGGPKGTEAFF. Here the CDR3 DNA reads TGCAGCGTTGTAGGGGCAGGGGGTCCCAAAGGGACTGAAGCTTTCTTT.

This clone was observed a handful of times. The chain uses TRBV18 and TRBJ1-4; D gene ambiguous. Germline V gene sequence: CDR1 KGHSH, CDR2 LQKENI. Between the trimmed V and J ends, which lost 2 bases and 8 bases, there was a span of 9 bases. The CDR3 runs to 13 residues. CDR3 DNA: TGTGCCAGCTCACCAATAGTATCGGAAAAACTGTTTTTT. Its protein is CASSPIVSEKLFF.

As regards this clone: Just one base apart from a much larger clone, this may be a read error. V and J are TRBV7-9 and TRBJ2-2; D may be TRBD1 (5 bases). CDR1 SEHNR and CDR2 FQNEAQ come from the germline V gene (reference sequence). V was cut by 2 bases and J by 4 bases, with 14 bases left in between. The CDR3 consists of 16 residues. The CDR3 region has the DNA TGTGCCAGCAGCTTAATTTACAGGACGAGCACCGGGGAGCTGTTTTTT. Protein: CASSLIYRTSTGELFF.

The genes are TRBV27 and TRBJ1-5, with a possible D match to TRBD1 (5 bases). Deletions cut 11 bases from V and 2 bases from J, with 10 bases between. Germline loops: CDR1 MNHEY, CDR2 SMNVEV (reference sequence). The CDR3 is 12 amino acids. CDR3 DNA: TGTGCCGTGGGGCGGGGCAATCAGCCCCAGCATTTT. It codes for CAVGRGNQPQHF.

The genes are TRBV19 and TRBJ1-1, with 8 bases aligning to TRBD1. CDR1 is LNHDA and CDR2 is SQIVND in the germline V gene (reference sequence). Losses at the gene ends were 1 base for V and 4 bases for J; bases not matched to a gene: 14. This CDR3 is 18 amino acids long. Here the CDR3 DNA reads TGTGCCAGTAGTATAGCCCCGCGAGGACAGGGTTGGGGCACTGAAGCTTTCTTT. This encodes CASSIAPRGQGWGTEAFF.

CDR3 in DNA: TGTGCCAGCAGAATCACCGGGGGCTCCGAGCAGTACTTC. This gives the protein CASRITGGSEQYF. V and J are TRBV28 and TRBJ2-7, with D perhaps assigned TRBD1 or TRBD2 (6 bases each). This CDR3 spans 13 amino acids. The ends were cut back, 6 bases at V and 6 bases at J, with 15 bases in the middle. The germline V gene has CDR1 MDHEN and CDR2 SYDVKM.

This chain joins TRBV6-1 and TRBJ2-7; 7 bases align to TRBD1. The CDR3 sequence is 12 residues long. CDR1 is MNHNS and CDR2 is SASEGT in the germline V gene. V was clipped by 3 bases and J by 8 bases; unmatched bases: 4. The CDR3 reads CASSDRQGKQYF. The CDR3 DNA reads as TGTGCCAGCAGTGACCGACAGGGCAAGCAGTACTTC.

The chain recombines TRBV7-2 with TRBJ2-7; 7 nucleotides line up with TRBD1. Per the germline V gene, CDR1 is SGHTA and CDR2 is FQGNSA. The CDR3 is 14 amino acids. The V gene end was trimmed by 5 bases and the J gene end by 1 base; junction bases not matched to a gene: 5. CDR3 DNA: TGTGCCAGCAGCCCTAGACAGGGTTCCTACGAGCAGTACTTC. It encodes CASSPRQGSYEQYF.

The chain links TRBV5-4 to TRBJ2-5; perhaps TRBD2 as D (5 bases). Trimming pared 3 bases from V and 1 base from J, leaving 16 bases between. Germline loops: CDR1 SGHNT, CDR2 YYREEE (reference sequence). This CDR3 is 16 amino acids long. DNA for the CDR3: TGTGCCAGCAGCTCCTTTGAGGGATCGATCCAAGAGACCCAGTACTTC. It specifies CASSSFEGSIQETQYF.

The chain's CDR3 is CASSPLTETGANYGYTF. CDR3 in DNA: TGTGCCAGCTCACCACTGACTGAGACAGGGGCCAACTATGGCTACACCTTC. V is TRBV18 and J is TRBJ1-2; 8 positions match TRBD1. Trimming removed 1 base from V and 2 bases from J; junction bases left unmatched: 9. CDR1 is KGHSH and CDR2 is LQKENI in the germline V gene. The CDR3 has 17 residues. The full variable domain, in which reference TRBV18 and TRBJ1-2 provide the parts outside the CDR3, is NAGVMQNPRHLVRRRGQEARLRCSPMKGHSHVYWYRQLPEEGLKFMVYLQKENIIDESGMPKERFSAEFPKEGPSILRIQQVVRGDSAAYFCASSPLTETGANYGYTFGSGTRLTVV.

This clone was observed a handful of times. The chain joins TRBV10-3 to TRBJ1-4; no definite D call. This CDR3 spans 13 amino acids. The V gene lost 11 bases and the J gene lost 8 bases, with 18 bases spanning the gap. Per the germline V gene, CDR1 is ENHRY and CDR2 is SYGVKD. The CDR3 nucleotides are TGTGCCGTAGGGTCTGGGATGAGCGAAAAACTGTTTTTT. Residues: CAVGSGMSEKLFF.

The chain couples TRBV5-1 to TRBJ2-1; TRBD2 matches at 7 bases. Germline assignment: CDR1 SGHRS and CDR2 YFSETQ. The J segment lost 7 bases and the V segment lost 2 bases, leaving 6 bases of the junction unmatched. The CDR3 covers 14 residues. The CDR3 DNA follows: TGCGCCAGCAGCTTAGGCGCTAGCGGAAATGAGCAGTTCTTC. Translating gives CASSLGASGNEQFF.

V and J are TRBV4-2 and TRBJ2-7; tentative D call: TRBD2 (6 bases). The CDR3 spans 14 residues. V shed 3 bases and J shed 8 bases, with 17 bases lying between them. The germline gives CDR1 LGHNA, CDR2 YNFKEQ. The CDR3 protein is CASSQGTGPEQQYF. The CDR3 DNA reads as TGTGCCAGCAGCCAGGGGACTGGCCCCGAGCAGCAGTACTTC.

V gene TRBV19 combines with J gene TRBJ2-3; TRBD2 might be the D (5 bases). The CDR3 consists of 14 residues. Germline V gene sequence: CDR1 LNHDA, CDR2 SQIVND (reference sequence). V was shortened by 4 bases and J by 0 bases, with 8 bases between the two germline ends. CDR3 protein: CASSSRESTDTQYF. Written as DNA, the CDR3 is TGTGCCAGTAGTAGTAGGGAGAGCACAGATACGCAGTATTTT.

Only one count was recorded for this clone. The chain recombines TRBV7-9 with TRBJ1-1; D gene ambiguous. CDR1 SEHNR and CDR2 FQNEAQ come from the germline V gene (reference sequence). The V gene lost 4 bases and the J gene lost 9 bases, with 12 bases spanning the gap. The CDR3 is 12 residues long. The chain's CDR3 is CASSSYGEKAFF. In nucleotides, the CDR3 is TGTGCCAGCAGCTCCTACGGGGAGAAAGCTTTCTTT.

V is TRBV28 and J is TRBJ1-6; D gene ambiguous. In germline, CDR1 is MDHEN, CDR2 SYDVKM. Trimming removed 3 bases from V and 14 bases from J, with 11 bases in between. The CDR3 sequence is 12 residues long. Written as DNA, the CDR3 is TGTGCCAGCAGTTTCAGGATTCGGGCCCTCCACTTT. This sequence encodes CASSFRIRALHF. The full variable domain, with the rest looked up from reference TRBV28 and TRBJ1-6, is DVKVTQSSRYLVKRTGEKVFLECVQDMDHENMFWYRQDPGLGLRLIYFSYDVKMKEKGDIPEGYSVSREKKERFSLILESASTNQTSMYLCASSFRIRALHFGNGTRLTVT.

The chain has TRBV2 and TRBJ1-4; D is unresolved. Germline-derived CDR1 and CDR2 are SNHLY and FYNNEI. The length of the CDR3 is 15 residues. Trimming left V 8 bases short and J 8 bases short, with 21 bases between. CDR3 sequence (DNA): TGTGCCAGCGCCTCCAGTGGGGTTACGGGGGAAAAACTGTTTTTT. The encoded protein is CASASSGVTGEKLFF.

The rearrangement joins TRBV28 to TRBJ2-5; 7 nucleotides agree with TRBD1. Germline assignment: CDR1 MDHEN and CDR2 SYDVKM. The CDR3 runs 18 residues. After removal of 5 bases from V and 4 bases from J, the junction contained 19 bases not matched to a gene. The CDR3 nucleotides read TGTGCCAGCAGTACCCCTACCTCGATGAGGGGGCTCCGAGAGACCCAGTACTTC. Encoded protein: CASSTPTSMRGLRETQYF.

Here the CDR3 DNA reads TGTGCCAGCAGCTTGTATGGGGGGGGCCTTAATGAAAAACTGTTTTTT. This codes for CASSLYGGGLNEKLFF. J is TRBJ1-4 and V is TRBV11-2; D might be TRBD1 (6 bases). V lost 3 bases and J 4 bases, leaving 15 bases between the germline ends. In germline, CDR1 is SGHAT, CDR2 FQNNGV. The CDR3 is made up of 16 amino acids.

In DNA, the CDR3 is TGCGCCAGCAGCTTCGGGTCAGCCACCTACGAGCAGTACTTC. Its translation: CASSFGSATYEQYF. The V call is TRBV5-1, the J call TRBJ2-7; no clear D gene. V lost 2 bases and J 2 bases, leaving 11 bases between the germline ends. Per germline, CDR1 SGHRS and CDR2 YFSETQ. The CDR3 has 14 residues.